A selection of T cell receptor beta chains follows, all from one sample in a study of cytotoxic CD8 clonotypes in ibrutinib-treated CLL. The method was immunoSEQ multiplex PCR; TCRdb's version includes in-frame clones alone and lacks a portion of them. The sample yields about 60,000 clones, roughly 54% seen once. Sequencing was performed on PBMCs, taken at disease progression, from a patient treated with ibrutinib. The source is a human donor with chronic lymphocytic leukemia. Both conserved end residues are part of each CDR3. D genes are given only for firm matches. Expanded clones get a size class; other rows say once, few or many, or leave the size out.

j_gene: TRBJ1-4; abundance: -; d_gene: TRBD1; v_gene: TRBV30; CDR3aa: CAWSGDRGREKLFF; CDR3nt: TGTGCCTGGAGTGGGGACAGGGGCAGAGAAAAACTGTTTTTT
j_gene: TRBJ2-7; abundance: -; d_gene: TRBD2; v_gene: TRBV7-3; CDR3aa: CASSLTGGTSYEQYF; CDR3nt: TGTGCCAGCAGCTTAACGGGAGGGACCTCCTACGAGCAGTACTTC
j_gene: TRBJ1-2; abundance: many; d_gene: -; v_gene: TRBV18; CDR3aa: CASSPGNYGYTF; CDR3nt: TGTGCCAGCTCCCCCGGGAACTATGGCTACACCTTC
j_gene: TRBJ2-1; abundance: many; d_gene: -; v_gene: TRBV7-6; CDR3aa: CASSQDGQRREQFF; CDR3nt: TGTGCCAGCAGCCAGGACGGCCAGCGGCGGGAGCAGTTCTTC
j_gene: TRBJ2-1; abundance: -; d_gene: -; v_gene: TRBV7-3; CDR3aa: CASSTPGSDEQFF; CDR3nt: TGTGCCAGCAGCACGCCGGGCAGCGATGAGCAGTTCTTC
j_gene: TRBJ1-1; abundance: -; d_gene: -; v_gene: TRBV5-1; CDR3aa: CASSPRVDTEAFF; CDR3nt: TGCGCCAGCAGCCCACGGGTCGACACTGAAGCTTTCTTT
j_gene: TRBJ2-2; abundance: once; d_gene: -; v_gene: TRBV11-1; CDR3aa: CATPGSPGDTGELFF; CDR3nt: TGTGCCACCCCTGGGAGTCCAGGGGACACCGGGGAGCTGTTTTTT
j_gene: TRBJ1-5; abundance: few; d_gene: -; v_gene: TRBV4-1; CDR3aa: CASSLYNSNQPQHF; CDR3nt: TGCGCCAGCAGCCTTTACAATAGCAATCAGCCCCAGCATTTT
j_gene: TRBJ2-3; abundance: -; d_gene: -; v_gene: TRBV18; CDR3aa: CASSPLEDTQYF; CDR3nt: TGTGCCAGCTCACCACTCGAAGATACGCAGTATTTT
j_gene: TRBJ1-1; abundance: -; d_gene: TRBD1; v_gene: TRBV18; CDR3aa: CASAKTGVNTEAFF; CDR3nt: TGTGCCAGCGCCAAAACAGGGGTTAACACTGAAGCTTTCTTT
j_gene: TRBJ1-5; abundance: many; d_gene: -; v_gene: TRBV9; CDR3aa: CASSRGGDQPQHF; CDR3nt: TGTGCCAGCAGCCGAGGGGGAGACCAGCCCCAGCATTTT
j_gene: TRBJ2-7; abundance: -; d_gene: -; v_gene: TRBV11-3; CDR3aa: CASSLGVAHEQYF; CDR3nt: TGTGCCAGCAGCTTAGGGGTGGCTCACGAGCAGTACTTC
j_gene: TRBJ2-1; abundance: -; d_gene: -; v_gene: TRBV7-6; CDR3aa: CASSSMTGPLDEQFF; CDR3nt: TGTGCCAGCAGCTCAATGACAGGCCCTTTGGATGAGCAGTTCTTC
j_gene: TRBJ2-7; abundance: -; d_gene: -; v_gene: TRBV30; CDR3aa: CAWSGQGPYEQYF; CDR3nt: TGTGCCTGGAGCGGGCAAGGGCCCTACGAGCAGTACTTC
j_gene: TRBJ2-7; abundance: -; d_gene: -; v_gene: TRBV6-1; CDR3aa: CASSEEGALSKQYF; CDR3nt: TGTGCCAGCAGTGAGGAGGGGGCACTCTCTAAGCAGTACTTC
j_gene: TRBJ1-1; abundance: few; d_gene: -; v_gene: TRBV6-5; CDR3aa: CASRGRPQTEAFF; CDR3nt: TGTGCCAGCAGGGGCCGTCCACAGACTGAAGCTTTCTTT
j_gene: TRBJ2-7; abundance: few; d_gene: TRBD1; v_gene: TRBV10-3; CDR3aa: CAISPDRLISYEQYF; CDR3nt: TGTGCCATCAGTCCGGACAGGTTGATCTCCTACGAGCAGTACTTC
j_gene: TRBJ1-3; abundance: few; d_gene: -; v_gene: TRBV2; CDR3aa: CAIRPQASGNTIYF; CDR3nt: TGTGCCATCCGACCCCAAGCCTCTGGAAACACCATATATTTT
j_gene: TRBJ1-2; abundance: once; d_gene: TRBD1; v_gene: TRBV27; CDR3aa: CASRGGQGIIYGYTF; CDR3nt: TGTGCCAGCAGGGGGGGACAGGGAATTATCTATGGCTACACCTTC
j_gene: TRBJ2-7; abundance: -; d_gene: -; v_gene: TRBV5-1; CDR3aa: CASRGSRLLIEQYF; CDR3nt: TGCGCCAGCAGGGGGAGCCGACTCCTAATCGAGCAGTACTTC
j_gene: TRBJ2-1; abundance: -; d_gene: -; v_gene: TRBV9; CDR3aa: CASSVEGEQFF; CDR3nt: TGTGCCAGCAGCGTAGAGGGCGAGCAGTTCTTC
j_gene: TRBJ2-5; abundance: few; d_gene: -; v_gene: TRBV19; CDR3aa: CASSFLPQETQYF; CDR3nt: TGTGCCAGTAGTTTTCTACCTCAAGAGACCCAGTACTTC
j_gene: TRBJ2-6; abundance: -; d_gene: TRBD1; v_gene: TRBV7-3; CDR3aa: CASSKHGTGDSGANVLTF; CDR3nt: TGTGCCAGCAGCAAACACGGGACAGGCGACTCTGGGGCCAACGTCCTGACTTTC
j_gene: TRBJ2-7; abundance: -; d_gene: -; v_gene: TRBV6-1; CDR3aa: CASSEAGFPLEQYF; CDR3nt: TGTGCCAGCAGTGAAGCGGGATTTCCCTTGGAGCAGTACTTC
j_gene: TRBJ1-1; abundance: -; d_gene: -; v_gene: TRBV7-8; CDR3aa: CASSFRRGTEAFF; CDR3nt: TGTGCCAGCAGCTTTAGAAGGGGAACTGAAGCTTTCTTT
j_gene: TRBJ1-2; abundance: -; d_gene: -; v_gene: TRBV5-1; CDR3aa: CASSLTDPAGGYTF; CDR3nt: TGCGCCAGCAGCTTAACTGACCCTGCCGGGGGCTACACCTTC
j_gene: TRBJ2-7; abundance: -; d_gene: -; v_gene: TRBV28; CDR3aa: CASSFADHAGYEQYF; CDR3nt: TGTGCCAGCAGTTTTGCCGACCACGCGGGCTACGAGCAGTACTTC
j_gene: TRBJ2-5; abundance: few; d_gene: -; v_gene: TRBV28; CDR3aa: CASSLKWRGQQETQYF; CDR3nt: TGTGCCAGCAGTTTAAAATGGCGGGGTCAACAAGAGACCCAGTACTTC
j_gene: TRBJ2-2; abundance: -; d_gene: -; v_gene: TRBV6-4; CDR3aa: CASSDFLTGTTGELFF; CDR3nt: TGTGCCAGCAGTGACTTCTTGACAGGAACCACCGGGGAGCTGTTTTTT
j_gene: TRBJ2-7; abundance: -; d_gene: -; v_gene: TRBV28; CDR3aa: CASSLDGPAYEQYF; CDR3nt: TGTGCCAGCAGTTTAGATGGTCCGGCGTACGAGCAGTACTTC
j_gene: TRBJ1-4; abundance: -; d_gene: TRBD1; v_gene: TRBV7-9; CDR3aa: CASSRTGVNEKLFF; CDR3nt: TGTGCCAGCAGCCGGACAGGGGTTAATGAAAAACTGTTTTTT
j_gene: TRBJ2-6; abundance: -; d_gene: TRBD1; v_gene: TRBV7-9; CDR3aa: CASSPGTGGSF; CDR3nt: TGTGCCAGCAGCCCGGGGACAGGGGGCAGTTTC
j_gene: TRBJ2-7; abundance: -; d_gene: -; v_gene: TRBV7-9; CDR3aa: CASSLGRESYEQYF; CDR3nt: TGTGCCAGCAGCTTAGGCAGGGAGTCCTACGAGCAGTACTTC
j_gene: TRBJ1-2; abundance: -; d_gene: -; v_gene: TRBV18; CDR3aa: CASAQGGRDYGYTF; CDR3nt: TGTGCCAGCGCGCAAGGGGGTCGGGACTATGGCTACACCTTC
j_gene: TRBJ1-6; abundance: -; d_gene: -; v_gene: TRBV27; CDR3aa: CASSLSASYNSPLHF; CDR3nt: TGTGCCAGCAGTTTGAGTGCCTCCTATAATTCACCCCTCCACTTT